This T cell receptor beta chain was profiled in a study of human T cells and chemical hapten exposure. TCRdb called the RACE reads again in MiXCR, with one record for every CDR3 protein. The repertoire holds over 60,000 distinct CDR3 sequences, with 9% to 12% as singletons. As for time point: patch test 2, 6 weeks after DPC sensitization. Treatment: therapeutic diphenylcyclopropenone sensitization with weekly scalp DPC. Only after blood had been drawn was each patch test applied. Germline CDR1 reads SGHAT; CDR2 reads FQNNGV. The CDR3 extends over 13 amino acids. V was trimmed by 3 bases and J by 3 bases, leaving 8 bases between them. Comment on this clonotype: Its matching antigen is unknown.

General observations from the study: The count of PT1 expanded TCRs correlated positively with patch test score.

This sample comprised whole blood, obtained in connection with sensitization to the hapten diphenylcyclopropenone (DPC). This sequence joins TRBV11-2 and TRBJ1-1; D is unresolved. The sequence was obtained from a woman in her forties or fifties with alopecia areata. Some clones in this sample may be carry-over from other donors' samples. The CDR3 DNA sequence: TGTGCCAGCAGCTTCGGAGTGGACACTGAAGCTTTCTTT. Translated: CASSFGVDTEAFF. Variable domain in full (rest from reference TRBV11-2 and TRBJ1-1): EAGVAQSPRYKIIEKRQSVAFWCNPISGHATLYWYQQILGQGPKLLIQFQNNGVVDDSQLPKDRFSAERLKGVDSTLKIQPAKLEDSAVYLCASSFGVDTEAFFGQGTRLTVV.